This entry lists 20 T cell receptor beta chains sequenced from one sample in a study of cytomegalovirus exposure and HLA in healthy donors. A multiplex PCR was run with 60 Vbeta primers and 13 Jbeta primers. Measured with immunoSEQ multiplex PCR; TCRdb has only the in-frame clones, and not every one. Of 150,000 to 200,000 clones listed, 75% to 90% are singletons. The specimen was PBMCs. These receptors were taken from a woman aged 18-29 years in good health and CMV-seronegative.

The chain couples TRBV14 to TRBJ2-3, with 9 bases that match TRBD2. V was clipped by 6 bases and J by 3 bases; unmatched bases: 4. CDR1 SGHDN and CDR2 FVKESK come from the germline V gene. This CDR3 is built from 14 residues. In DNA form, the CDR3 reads TGTGCCAGCAGTCCAGCGGGGGGAACAGATACGCAGTATTTT. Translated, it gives CASSPAGGTDTQYF.

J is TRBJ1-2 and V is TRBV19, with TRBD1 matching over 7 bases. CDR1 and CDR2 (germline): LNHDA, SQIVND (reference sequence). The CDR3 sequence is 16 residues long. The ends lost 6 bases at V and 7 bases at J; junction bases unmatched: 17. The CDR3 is CASRTGTASARLGYTF. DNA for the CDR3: TGTGCCAGTAGGACCGGGACAGCTTCTGCCCGGCTTGGCTACACCTTC.

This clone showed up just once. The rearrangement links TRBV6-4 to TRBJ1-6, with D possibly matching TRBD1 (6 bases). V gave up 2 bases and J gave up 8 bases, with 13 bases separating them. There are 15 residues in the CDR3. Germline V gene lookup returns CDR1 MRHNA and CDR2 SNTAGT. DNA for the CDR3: TGTGCCAGCAGTGACAGGGCACAGGGCCATTCACCCCTCCACTTT. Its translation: CASSDRAQGHSPLHF.

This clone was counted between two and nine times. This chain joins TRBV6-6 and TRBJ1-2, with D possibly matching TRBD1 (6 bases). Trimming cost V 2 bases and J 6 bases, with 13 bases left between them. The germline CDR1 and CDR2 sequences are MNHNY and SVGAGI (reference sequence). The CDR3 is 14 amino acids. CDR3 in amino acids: CASSYGGATDGYTF. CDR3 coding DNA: TGTGCCAGCAGTTACGGGGGGGCCACTGATGGCTACACCTTC.

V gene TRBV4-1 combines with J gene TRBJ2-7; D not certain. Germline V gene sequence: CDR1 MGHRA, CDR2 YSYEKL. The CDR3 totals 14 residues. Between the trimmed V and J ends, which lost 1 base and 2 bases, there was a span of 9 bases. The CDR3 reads CASSQGVGTYEQYF. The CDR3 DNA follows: TGCGCCAGCAGCCAAGGAGTCGGTACCTACGAGCAGTACTTC.

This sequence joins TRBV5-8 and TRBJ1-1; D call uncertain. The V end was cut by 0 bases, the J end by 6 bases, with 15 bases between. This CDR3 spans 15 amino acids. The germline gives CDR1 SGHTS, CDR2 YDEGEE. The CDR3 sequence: CASSLVGLATAEAFF. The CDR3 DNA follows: TGTGCCAGCAGCTTGGTTGGTTTAGCAACCGCTGAAGCTTTCTTT. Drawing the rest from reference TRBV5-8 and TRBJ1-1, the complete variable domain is EAGVTQSPTHLIKTRGQQATLRCSPISGHTSVYWYQQALGLGLQFLLWYDEGEERNRGNFPPRFSGRQFPNYSSELNVNALELEDSALYLCASSLVGLATAEAFFGQGTRLTVV.

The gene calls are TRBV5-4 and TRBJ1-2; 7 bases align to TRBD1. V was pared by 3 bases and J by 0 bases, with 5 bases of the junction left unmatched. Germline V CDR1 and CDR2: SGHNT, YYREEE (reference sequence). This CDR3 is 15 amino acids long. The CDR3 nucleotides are TGTGCCAGCAGCTCCGCCGGGACAGCTAACTATGGCTACACCTTC. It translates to CASSSAGTANYGYTF.

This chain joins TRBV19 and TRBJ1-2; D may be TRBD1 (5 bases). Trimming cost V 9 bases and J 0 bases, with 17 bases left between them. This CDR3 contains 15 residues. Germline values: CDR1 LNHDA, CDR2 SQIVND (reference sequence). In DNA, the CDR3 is TGTGCCAGCGCCGCCGACAGCTACACTAACTATGGCTACACCTTC. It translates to CASAADSYTNYGYTF.

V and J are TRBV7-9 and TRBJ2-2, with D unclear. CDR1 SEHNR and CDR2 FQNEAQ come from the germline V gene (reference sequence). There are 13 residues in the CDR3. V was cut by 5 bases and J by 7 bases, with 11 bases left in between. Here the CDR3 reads CASSQADHGELFF. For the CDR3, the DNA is TGTGCCAGCAGCCAGGCTGATCACGGGGAGCTGTTTTTT.

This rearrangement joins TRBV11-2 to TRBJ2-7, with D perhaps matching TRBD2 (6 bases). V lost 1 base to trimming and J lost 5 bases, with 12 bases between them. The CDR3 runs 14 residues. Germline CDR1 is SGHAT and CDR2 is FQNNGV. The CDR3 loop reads CASSLAGAFHEQYF. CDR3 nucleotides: TGTGCCAGCAGCTTAGCGGGAGCCTTCCACGAGCAGTACTTC.

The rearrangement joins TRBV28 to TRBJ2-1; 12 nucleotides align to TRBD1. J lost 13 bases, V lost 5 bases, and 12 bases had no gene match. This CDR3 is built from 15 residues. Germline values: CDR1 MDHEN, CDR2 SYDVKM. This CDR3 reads CASSMGQGARAQQFF. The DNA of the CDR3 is TGTGCCAGCAGTATGGGACAGGGGGCCCGGGCCCAACAGTTCTTC.

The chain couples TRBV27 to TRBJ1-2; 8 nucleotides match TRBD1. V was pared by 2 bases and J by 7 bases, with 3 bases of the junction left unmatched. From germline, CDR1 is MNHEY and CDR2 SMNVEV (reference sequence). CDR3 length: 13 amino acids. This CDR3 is CASSLTGGGGYTF. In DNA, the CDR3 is TGTGCCAGCAGTTTAACAGGGGGGGGTGGCTACACCTTC.

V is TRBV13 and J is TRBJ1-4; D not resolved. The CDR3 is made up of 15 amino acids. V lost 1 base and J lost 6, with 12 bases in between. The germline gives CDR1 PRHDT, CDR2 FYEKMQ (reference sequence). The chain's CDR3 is CASSLDGGRDEKLFF. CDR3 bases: TGTGCCAGCAGCTTAGACGGCGGCAGAGATGAAAAACTGTTTTTT. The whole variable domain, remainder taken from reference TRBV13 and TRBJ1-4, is AAGVIQSPRHLIKEKRETATLKCYPIPRHDTVYWYQQGPGQDPQFLISFYEKMQSDKGSIPDRFSAQQFSDYHSELNMSSLELGDSALYFCASSLDGGRDEKLFFGSGTQLSVL.

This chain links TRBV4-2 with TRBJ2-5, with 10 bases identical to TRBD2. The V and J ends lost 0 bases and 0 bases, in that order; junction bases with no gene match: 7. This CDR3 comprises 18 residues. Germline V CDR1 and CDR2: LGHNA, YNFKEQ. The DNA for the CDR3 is TGTGCCAGCAGCCAAGATCCAGGACTAGCGGATCACCAAGAGACCCAGTACTTC. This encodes CASSQDPGLADHQETQYF.

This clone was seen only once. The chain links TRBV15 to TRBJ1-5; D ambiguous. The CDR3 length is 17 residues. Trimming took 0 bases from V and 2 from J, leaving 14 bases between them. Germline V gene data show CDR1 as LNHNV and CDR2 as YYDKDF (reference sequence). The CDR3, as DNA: TGTGCCACCAGCAGAGAGGTACCGACGAGGGGCAATCAGCCCCAGCATTTT. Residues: CATSREVPTRGNQPQHF.

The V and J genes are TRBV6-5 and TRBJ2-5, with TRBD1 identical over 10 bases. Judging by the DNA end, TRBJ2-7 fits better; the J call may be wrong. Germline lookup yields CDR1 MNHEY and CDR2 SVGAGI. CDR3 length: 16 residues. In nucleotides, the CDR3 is TGTGCCAGCAGTTACAGCCCTGGGACAGGGGAGGACGAGCAGTACTTC. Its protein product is CASSYSPGTGEDEQYF.

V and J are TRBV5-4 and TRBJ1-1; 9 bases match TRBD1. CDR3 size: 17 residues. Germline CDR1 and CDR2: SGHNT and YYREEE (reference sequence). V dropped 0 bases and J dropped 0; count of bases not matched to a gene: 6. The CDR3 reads CASSLGTGVLMNTEAFF. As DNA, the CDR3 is TGTGCCAGCAGCTTGGGGACAGGGGTCCTCATGAACACTGAAGCTTTCTTT.

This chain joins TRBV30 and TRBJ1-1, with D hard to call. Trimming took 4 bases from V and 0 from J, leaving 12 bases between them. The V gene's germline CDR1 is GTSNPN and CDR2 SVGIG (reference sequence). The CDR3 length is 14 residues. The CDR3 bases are TGTGCCTGGACTCCGCAGTCCTTGAACACTGAAGCTTTCTTT. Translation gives CAWTPQSLNTEAFF.

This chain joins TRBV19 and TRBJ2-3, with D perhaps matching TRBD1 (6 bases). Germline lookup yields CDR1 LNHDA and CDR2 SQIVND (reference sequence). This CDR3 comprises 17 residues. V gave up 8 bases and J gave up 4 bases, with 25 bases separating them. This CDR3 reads CASSIRGISRDPDTQYF. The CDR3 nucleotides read TGTGCCAGTTCAATCAGGGGAATTTCCAGGGATCCAGATACGCAGTATTTT.

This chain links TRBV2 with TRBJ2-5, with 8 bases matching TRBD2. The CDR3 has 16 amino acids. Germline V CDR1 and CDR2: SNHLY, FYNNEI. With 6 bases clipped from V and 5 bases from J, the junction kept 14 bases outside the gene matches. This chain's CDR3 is CASSPDWSSGGETQYF. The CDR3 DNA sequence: TGTGCCAGCAGCCCCGATTGGTCCAGCGGGGGTGAGACCCAGTACTTC.